One sample yielded the 11 T cell receptor beta chains listed below, sequenced in a study of post-analysis software for immune sequencing data (dated by TCRdb to the mid-2010s). These receptors have no known antigen. Library creation used PCR. The reads were generated on an Illumina HiSeq 2500. To reduce PCR and sequencing biases, unique molecular identifiers were incorporated into the TCR beta cDNA libraries. The raw public reads went through TCRdb reprocessing: fastp at Q25, MiXCR clone calling, in-frame beta chains kept. Every entry covers one CDR3 protein and lists the most common genes and DNA from its rows. The sample table contains 700,000 to 900,000 distinct CDR3 sequences; only one count was recorded for just over 45% of them. Over 4.5% of the sample belongs to the ten largest clones. Study-level results and caveats: About five TRBV segments, including TRBV5-6, TRBV5-1 and TRBV20-1, were significantly more frequent in patients than controls.

Sample: blood. The receptors were sampled from a girl aged 10 to 17 with multiple sclerosis.

This clonotype was counted only a few times. The chain employs TRBV5-1 and TRBJ1-1; 7 nucleotides agree with TRBD1. The CDR3 extends over 12 amino acids. Trimming cost V 2 bases and J 7 bases; bases outside gene matches: 2. The germline V gene encodes CDR1 SGHRS and CDR2 YFSETQ. The CDR3 sequence is CASSLDRDEAFF. For the CDR3, the DNA is TGCGCCAGCAGCTTAGACAGGGATGAAGCTTTCTTT.

This chain joins TRBV7-3 and TRBJ2-5, with 7 bases lining up with TRBD2. The junction had 8 bases not matched to a gene; V was cut back by 2 bases and J by 2 bases. Germline V gene sequence: CDR1 SGHTA, CDR2 FQGTGA. The CDR3 contains 16 residues. The CDR3 nucleotides are TGTGCCAGCAGCTTATCCGGGGCTAGCGGTCAAGAGACCCAGTACTTC. Protein: CASSLSGASGQETQYF.

In its sample, this clonotype was seen a few times. The chain joins TRBV5-1 to TRBJ1-2, with 7 bases identical to TRBD1. Germline trimming cut 9 bases from V and 6 bases from J; bases unmatched to any gene: 5. CDR3 length equals 11 residues. CDR1 is SGHRS, CDR2 YFSETQ, per germline. The CDR3 DNA reads as TGCGCCACCCGGGACAGAGATGGCTACACCTTC. It encodes CATRDRDGYTF.

The V call is TRBV20-1, the J call TRBJ2-5, with 11 nucleotides matching TRBD1. The J call may be mistaken, given a closer DNA end match to TRBJ2-7. CDR1 is DFQATT, CDR2 SNEGSKA, per germline (reference sequence). The CDR3 consists of 12 residues. For the CDR3, the DNA is TGCAGTGCTGGTGGACAGGGGGCCGAGCAGTACTTC. Its protein product is CSAGGQGAEQYF.

This clonotype was counted a few times. The rearrangement uses TRBV6-2 or TRBV6-3 and TRBJ1-1, with 7 bases identical to TRBD1. J lost 1 base, V lost 6 bases, and 8 bases had no gene match. Germline CDR1 MNHEY, CDR2 SVGEGT. The CDR3 runs 15 residues. The CDR3, as DNA: TGTGCCAGCAGACCCGGGGGACAGAAGAACACTGAAGCTTTCTTT. Its translation is CASRPGGQKNTEAFF.

This clonotype appeared a few times. The chain is built from TRBV29-1 and TRBJ1-2; D is perhaps TRBD1 (5 bases). V lost 7 bases and J lost 0, with 12 bases in between. Germline CDR1 is SQVTM and CDR2 is ANQGSEA. This CDR3 spans 13 amino acids. The CDR3 sequence is CSATANTNYGYTF. The CDR3 DNA reads as TGCAGCGCGACAGCAAATACTAACTATGGCTACACCTTC.

This sequence joins TRBV4-2 and TRBJ2-5; 8 nucleotides line up with TRBD1. This CDR3 has 14 residues. The germline CDR1 and CDR2 sequences are LGHNA and YNFKEQ. After removal of 6 bases from V and 3 bases from J, the junction contained 6 bases not matched to a gene. The CDR3 region has the DNA TGTGCCAGCAGTCCCGGGACAGGTAAAGAGACCCAGTACTTC. This sequence encodes CASSPGTGKETQYF.

The rearrangement uses TRBV4-1 and TRBJ2-1; D unresolved. The CDR3 runs 12 residues. Deletions cut 0 bases from V and 8 bases from J, with 5 bases between. Germline V lookup: CDR1 MGHRA, CDR2 YSYEKL. CDR3 sequence: CASSQEFDEQFF. CDR3 DNA: TGCGCCAGCAGCCAAGAGTTCGATGAGCAGTTCTTC.

This clonotype was counted a few times. The V gene is TRBV27, the J gene TRBJ2-1; the D call may be TRBD1 or TRBD2 (5 bases each). The CDR3 runs 14 residues. Per germline, CDR1 MNHEY and CDR2 SMNVEV (reference sequence). With 5 bases removed from V and 6 bases from J, the gap between germline ends came to 14 bases. The DNA for the CDR3 is TGTGCCAGCAGTCGGGACCTCGGAGGCAATGAGCAGTTCTTC. Encoded protein: CASSRDLGGNEQFF.

The chain recombines TRBV14 with TRBJ1-5; no clear D. Trimming left V 0 bases short and J 9 bases short, with 9 bases between. Germline V CDR1 and CDR2: SGHDN, FVKESK. This CDR3 comprises 13 residues. CDR3 nucleotides: TGTGCCAGCAGCCAAGATTTGCTAGCGCCCCAGCATTTT. This encodes CASSQDLLAPQHF.

Here the CDR3 reads CASSLVGGEAQYF. CDR3 DNA: TGCGCCAGCAGCTTGGTAGGCGGGGAGGCCCAGTACTTC. The V and J genes are TRBV5-1 and TRBJ2-7; D might be TRBD2 (6 bases). This CDR3 has 13 residues. V lost 0 bases to trimming and J lost 10 bases, with 14 bases between them. Germline CDR1 is SGHRS and CDR2 is YFSETQ.